A selection of T cell receptor beta chains follows, all from one sample in a study of T-cell reconstitution after alpha-beta-depleted transplantation in children. TCRdb reprocessed the PCR reads via MiXCR and lists one record per CDR3 protein. The sample carries fewer than 450,000 distinct CDR3 sequences, about a sixth recorded once. Sequences were derived from PBMCs, mostly from graft donor cells, sampled 360 days after TCRalphabeta/CD19-depleted stem cell transplant. These receptors were obtained from a male patient aged 2 to 9 who had a stem cell transplant for acute lymphoblastic leukemia, so the T cells may come from the graft donor. Both conserved end residues are part of each CDR3. A D gene is named only where the DNA matches it firmly. Clone size is shown for a subset of rows, as once, few, many or a class of expanded clone.

d_call | j_call | v_call | clone_size | cdr3_nt | cdr3_aa
- | TRBJ2-1 | TRBV5-1 | few | TGCGCCAGCAGCCACGACTACAATGAGCAGTTCTTC | CASSHDYNEQFF
- | TRBJ2-1 | TRBV2 | - | TGTGCCAGCACCCCTTCTCTAATTTGGGATGAGCAGTTCTTC | CASTPSLIWDEQFF
- | TRBJ1-2 | TRBV6-5 | few | TGTGCCAGCCGCGGGGGAAAACGTGGCTACACCTTC | CASRGGKRGYTF
TRBD1 | TRBJ2-5 | TRBV4-3 | few | TGCGCCAGCAGCCACGGGACAGGGGGGCGAGAGACCCAGTACTTC | CASSHGTGGRETQYF
TRBD2 | TRBJ2-1 | TRBV6-2/TRBV6-3 | few | TGTGCCAGCAGTTACTCGATGGGACTAATCTACAATGAGCAGTTCTTC | CASSYSMGLIYNEQFF
- | TRBJ2-2 | TRBV6-5 | many | TGTGCCAGCAGGACGGGTTCCCTGGATCTAGGCACCGGGGAGCTGTTTTTT | CASRTGSLDLGTGELFF
TRBD1 | TRBJ1-3 | TRBV6-1 | - | TGTGCCACCCGGGACAGCCGGAAGGGCACCATATATTTT | CATRDSRKGTIYF
- | TRBJ2-7 | TRBV27 | - | TGTGCCAGCAGTTCCCTGGGTAGGGGGGCAGACTACGAGCAGTACTTC | CASSSLGRGADYEQYF
- | TRBJ2-7 | TRBV10-1 | - | TGCGCCAGCAGTCCAGACACTTCGTTTTATTACGAGCAGTACTTC | CASSPDTSFYYEQYF
- | TRBJ2-7 | TRBV20-1 | few | TGCAGTGCTAGGGAGGAGGGGCCATTACCCTACGAGCAGTACTTC | CSAREEGPLPYEQYF
- | TRBJ2-1 | TRBV24-1 | - | TGTGCCACCAGTGATATCTTCAGCGATGAGCAGTTCTTC | CATSDIFSDEQFF
- | TRBJ1-6 | TRBV4-3 | - | TGCGCCAGCAGCCAGGCGGCCATGGGGAATTCACCCCTCCACTTT | CASSQAAMGNSPLHF
TRBD2 | TRBJ2-7 | TRBV28 | few | TGTGCCAGCAGTGGGGGACTAGCGGATTACGAGCAGTACTTC | CASSGGLADYEQYF
TRBD2 | TRBJ2-7 | TRBV20-1 | - | TGCAGTGCTGTCAGGACTAGCGGGAACTACGAGCAGTACTTC | CSAVRTSGNYEQYF
TRBD2 | TRBJ2-5 | TRBV4-3 | few | TGCGCCAGCAGCCAAGAAATAGCGGGAGGGCCGATGAGAGAGACCCAGTACTTC | CASSQEIAGGPMRETQYF
- | TRBJ2-3 | TRBV12-3/TRBV12-4 | - | TGTGCCAGCAGCCTCCTGGGGAAGGTCAGGACAGATACGCAGTATTTT | CASSLLGKVRTDTQYF
- | TRBJ1-4 | TRBV28 | many | TGTGCCAGCAGTCAAGGGGAACTGAATGAAAAACTGTTTTTT | CASSQGELNEKLFF
TRBD2 | TRBJ2-3 | TRBV10-3 | few | TGTGCCATCAGTCGACTAGCGGGAGTTACAGATACGCAGTATTTT | CAISRLAGVTDTQYF
- | TRBJ2-5 | TRBV4-3 | many | TGCGCCAGCAGCCAAGATCGATGGGGACAGACCCAGTACTTC | CASSQDRWGQTQYF
- | TRBJ2-7 | TRBV4-1 | - | TGCGCCAGCAGCCGAAGCCTTTTCAATATTTACGAGCAGTACTTC | CASSRSLFNIYEQYF
TRBD1 | TRBJ2-7 | TRBV7-9 | few | TGTGCCAGCAGCTTAGGGGACAGGGTCCACGAGCAGTACTTC | CASSLGDRVHEQYF
- | TRBJ2-3 | TRBV4-1 | - | TGCGCCAGCAGCCAAGATCCGTCTAGCACAGATACGCAGTATTTT | CASSQDPSSTDTQYF
- | TRBJ2-5 | TRBV7-7 | - | TGTGCTAGCAGCTTTAATCTGGCGGAGACCCAGTACTTC | CASSFNLAETQYF
- | TRBJ2-6 | TRBV6-2/TRBV6-3 | - | TGTGCCAGCAGTTACTCCCGGGCCACAGGTTCCGGGGCCAACGTCCTGACTTTC | CASSYSRATGSGANVLTF
- | TRBJ1-1 | TRBV28 | few | TGTGCCAGCAGACCGACGGTGAACACTGAAGCTTTCTTT | CASRPTVNTEAFF
- | TRBJ2-1 | TRBV4-1 | many | TGCGCCAGCAGCCAAGATACGGTGAGAAAGGGGAAGGCCTACAATGAGCAGTTCTTC | CASSQDTVRKGKAYNEQFF
- | TRBJ2-3 | TRBV28 | - | TGTGCCAGCAGTTCGTTAATGGAGGGACCAGATACGCAGTATTTT | CASSSLMEGPDTQYF
TRBD2 | TRBJ2-1 | TRBV11-1 | few | TGTGCCAGCAGCTTTAGCGGGGTAGAGTGGGCGAGCTCCTACAATGAGCAGTTCTTC | CASSFSGVEWASSYNEQFF